This T cell receptor beta chain stems from a study of CD8 T cells in ankylosing spondylitis. Broader study findings: Disease-linked clones were CD8+ and relatively rare in peripheral blood. Reported data indicate significant enrichment of disease-linked clones within matched ankylosing spondylitis synovial fluid. A motif of roughly eight highly homologous TCR beta variants was seen as apparently characteristic of ankylosing spondylitis blood. Both synovial fluid and blood in reactive arthritis had previously been reported to carry some motif variants.

Germline V gene sequence: CDR1 SGHDT, CDR2 YYEEEE. V lost 4 bases and J lost 0, with 13 bases in between. The CDR3 has 16 residues. Libraries of TCR beta came from quantitative 5'-RACE with molecular barcodes. TCRdb used MiXCR to reprocess the 5' RACE reads, holding one entry per CDR3 protein. Of about 400,000 distinct CDR3 sequences listed, around 22% are singletons. This clonotype was seen only a few times. Antigen: not known. The chain has TRBV5-6 and TRBJ1-4, with D possibly TRBD1 on 5 matching bases. The TCR was taken from a male donor with ankylosing spondylitis. Specimen: blood, either unsorted or a sorted T cell fraction (not recorded which). The CDR3 region has the DNA TGTGCCAGCAGCCCTACACGGGGGACAACTAATGAAAAACTGTTTTTT. It encodes CASSPTRGTTNEKLFF.